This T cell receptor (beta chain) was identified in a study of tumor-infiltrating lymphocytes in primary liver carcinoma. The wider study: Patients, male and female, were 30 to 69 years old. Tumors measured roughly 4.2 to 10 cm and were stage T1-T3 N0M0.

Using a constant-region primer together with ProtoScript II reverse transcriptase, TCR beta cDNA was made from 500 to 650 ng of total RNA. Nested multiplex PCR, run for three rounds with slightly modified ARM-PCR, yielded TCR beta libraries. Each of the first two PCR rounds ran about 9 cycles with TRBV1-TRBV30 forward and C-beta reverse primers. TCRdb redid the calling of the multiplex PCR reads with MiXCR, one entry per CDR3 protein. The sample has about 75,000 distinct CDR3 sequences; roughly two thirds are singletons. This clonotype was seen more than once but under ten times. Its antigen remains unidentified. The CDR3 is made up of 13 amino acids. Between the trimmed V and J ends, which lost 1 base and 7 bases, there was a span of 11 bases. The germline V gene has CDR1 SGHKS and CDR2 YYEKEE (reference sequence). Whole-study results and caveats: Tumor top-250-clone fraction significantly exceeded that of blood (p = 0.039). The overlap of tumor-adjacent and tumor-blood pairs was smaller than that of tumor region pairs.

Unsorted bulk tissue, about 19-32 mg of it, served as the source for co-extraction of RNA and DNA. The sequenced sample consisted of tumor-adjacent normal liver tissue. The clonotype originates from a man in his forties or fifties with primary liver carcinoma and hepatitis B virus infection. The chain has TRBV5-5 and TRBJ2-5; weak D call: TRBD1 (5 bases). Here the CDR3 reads CASSLWARGTQYF. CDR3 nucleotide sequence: TGTGCCAGCAGCTTGTGGGCAAGGGGGACCCAGTACTTC.